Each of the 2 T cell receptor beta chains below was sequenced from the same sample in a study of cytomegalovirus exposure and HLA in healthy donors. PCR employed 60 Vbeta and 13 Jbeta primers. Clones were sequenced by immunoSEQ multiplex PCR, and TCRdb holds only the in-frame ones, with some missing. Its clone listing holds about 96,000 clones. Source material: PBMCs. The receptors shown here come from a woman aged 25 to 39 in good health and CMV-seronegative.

This CDR3 reads CASSFTGTDTYEQYF. As DNA, the CDR3 is TGTGCCAGCAGCTTTACCGGGACTGATACCTACGAGCAGTACTTC. This chain uses TRBV7-2 with TRBJ2-7; D may be TRBD2 (6 bases). This CDR3 region has 15 residues. V lost 3 bases and J lost 2, with 14 bases in between. The V gene's germline CDR1 is SGHTA and CDR2 FQGNSA. Combining the CDR3 with reference TRBV7-2 and TRBJ2-7 gives the whole variable domain GAGVSQSPSNKVTEKGKDVELRCDPISGHTALYWYRQSLGQGLEFLIYFQGNSAPDKSGLPSDRFSAERTGGSVSTLTIQRTQQEDSAVYLCASSFTGTDTYEQYFGPGTRLTVT.

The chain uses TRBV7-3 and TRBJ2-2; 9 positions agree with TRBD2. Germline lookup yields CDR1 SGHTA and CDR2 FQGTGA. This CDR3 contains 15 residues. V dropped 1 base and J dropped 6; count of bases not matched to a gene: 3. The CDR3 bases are TGTGCCAGCAGCTTAAGCGGGGGGGAGGCCGGGGAGCTGTTTTTT. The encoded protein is CASSLSGGEAGELFF.